A single sample gave rise to the 20 T cell receptor beta chains below, sequenced in a study of blood T cell repertoires in COVID-19. Clones were read by immunoSEQ multiplex PCR, and TCRdb kept only the in-frame ones, dropping some. The sample contains around 47,000 clones, about 81% of which appear only once. Sequenced input: peripheral blood. The receptors stem from an elderly woman with COVID-19, enrolled during active disease.

This sequence joins TRBV7-9 and TRBJ2-3; 8 bases fit TRBD1. The CDR3 is 18 amino acids. Germline CDR1 SEHNR, CDR2 FQNEAQ (reference sequence). With V trimmed by 0 bases and J by 3 bases, 11 bases remained unmatched. The CDR3 loop reads CASSLASSGTGGTDTQYF. DNA of the CDR3: TGTGCCAGCAGCTTAGCATCATCGGGGACAGGTGGGACAGATACGCAGTATTTT.

This clone was picked up one time. CDR3 sequence: CASSPQGAYEQYF. The CDR3, as DNA: TGTGCCAGCTCACCACAGGGGGCGTACGAGCAGTACTTC. The chain uses TRBV18 and TRBJ2-7; TRBD1 aligns across 7 bases. Germline CDR1 reads KGHSH; CDR2 reads LQKENI. The CDR3 extends over 13 amino acids. The J segment lost 4 bases and the V segment lost 1 base, leaving 1 base of the junction unmatched. Using reference TRBV18 and TRBJ2-7 for the parts outside the CDR3, the full variable domain is NAGVMQNPRHLVRRRGQEARLRCSPMKGHSHVYWYRQLPEEGLKFMVYLQKENIIDESGMPKERFSAEFPKEGPSILRIQQVVRGDSAAYFCASSPQGAYEQYFGPGTRLTVT.

This clone was observed at least ten times. This sequence joins TRBV3-1 (or the pseudogene TRBV3-2) and TRBJ2-4, with 8 positions matching TRBD1. The CDR3 runs 15 residues. Unmatched junction bases numbered 5, after V lost 6 bases and J lost 1 base. The germline V gene encodes CDR1 LGHDT and CDR2 YNNKEL (reference sequence). The CDR3 here is CASRPGGAAKNIQYF. The CDR3 nucleotides are TGTGCCAGCAGACCAGGGGGCGCGGCCAAAAACATTCAGTACTTC.

The V call is TRBV11-2, the J call TRBJ2-3; the D gene is possibly TRBD1 (7 bases). V was trimmed by 5 bases and J by 3 bases, leaving 12 bases between them. CDR3 length: 14 amino acids. Per germline, CDR1 SGHAT and CDR2 FQNNGV. CDR3 bases: TGTGCCAGCAGCGTAGCAGGGGGGACAGATACGCAGTATTTT. Translating it yields CASSVAGGTDTQYF.

The chain links TRBV5-6 to TRBJ2-1, with 8 bases matching TRBD2. After removal of 2 bases from V and 5 bases from J, the junction contained 3 bases not matched to a gene. Looked up from germline, CDR1 is SGHDT and CDR2 is YYEEEE. This CDR3 region has 14 residues. The CDR3 DNA sequence: TGTGCCAGCAGCTTAGCGGGAGTCCACAATGAGCAGTTCTTC. Translating gives CASSLAGVHNEQFF.

J is TRBJ2-7 and V is TRBV19; D call uncertain. Deletions cut 5 bases from V and 3 bases from J, with 14 bases between. Per germline, CDR1 LNHDA and CDR2 SQIVND (reference sequence). The CDR3 contains 14 residues. The CDR3 loop reads CASSAPNSYYEQYF. The DNA for the CDR3 is TGTGCCAGTAGTGCGCCGAATTCTTACTACGAGCAGTACTTC. The complete variable domain, with remaining parts taken from reference TRBV19 and TRBJ2-7, reads DGGITQSPKYLFRKEGQNVTLSCEQNLNHDAMYWYRQDPGQGLRLIYYSQIVNDFQKGDIAEGYSVSREKKESFPLTVTSAQKNPTAFYLCASSAPNSYYEQYFGPGTRLTVT.

V usage is TRBV29-1 and J usage is TRBJ2-1, with TRBD2 identical over 7 bases. Losses at the gene ends were 3 bases for V and 8 bases for J; bases not matched to a gene: 7. Germline CDR1 and CDR2: SQVTM and ANQGSEA. The CDR3 sequence is 13 residues long. For the CDR3, the DNA is TGCAGCGTTGAGGAGACTAGCAGCGATGAGCAGTTCTTC. Translating it yields CSVEETSSDEQFF.

A single count supports this clone. This chain links TRBV27 with TRBJ2-2, with 12 positions matching TRBD1. The trim removed 5 bases at V and 0 bases at J, leaving 7 bases unmatched. Looked up from germline, CDR1 is MNHEY and CDR2 is SMNVEV (reference sequence). This CDR3 region has 18 residues. CDR3 amino acids: CASSRGTGGLTNTGELFF. The CDR3, as DNA: TGTGCCAGCAGTCGGGGGACAGGGGGCTTAACGAACACCGGGGAGCTGTTTTTT.

This chain uses TRBV19 with TRBJ2-3; 7 nucleotides agree with TRBD1. Germline V gene sequence: CDR1 LNHDA, CDR2 SQIVND (reference sequence). This CDR3 has 15 residues. The V gene end was trimmed by 6 bases and the J gene end by 2 bases; junction bases not matched to a gene: 8. The CDR3 DNA reads TGTGCCAGTAGAAAACAGGGGATCATCACAGATACGCAGTATTTT. It is translated as CASRKQGIITDTQYF.

The J gene is TRBJ2-7, the V gene TRBV24-1, with D perhaps matching TRBD1 (6 bases). From germline, CDR1 is KGHDR and CDR2 SFDVKD. The CDR3 contains 14 residues. V was pared by 5 bases and J by 6 bases, with 16 bases between. The CDR3 bases are TGTGCCACCAGTGGTACAGGGAGTTTCGCCGAGCAGTACTTC. Encoded protein: CATSGTGSFAEQYF.

In its sample, this clone was seen once. The chain is built from TRBV27 and TRBJ2-5, with D possibly being TRBD2 (5 bases). The germline CDR1 and CDR2 sequences are MNHEY and SMNVEV (reference sequence). The CDR3 runs 11 residues. V lost 7 bases, J lost 5 bases, and 8 bases lay in between. CDR3 amino acids: CASKERETQYF. CDR3 DNA: TGTGCCAGCAAAGAGCGGGAGACCCAGTACTTC.

This clone was found once. This sequence joins TRBV5-1 and TRBJ2-7, with D uncertain. CDR3 size: 13 residues. Germline CDR1 reads SGHRS; CDR2 reads YFSETQ. Trimming left V 1 base short and J 4 bases short, with 9 bases between. DNA of the CDR3: TGCGCCAGCAGCTTGTCCGTACAGTACGAGCAGTACTTC. Its protein product is CASSLSVQYEQYF.

This CDR3 is CASSRDRGQETQYF. CDR3 nucleotides: TGTGCCAGCAGCCGAGACAGGGGGCAAGAGACCCAGTACTTC. This sequence joins TRBV7-8 and TRBJ2-5; TRBD1 agrees at 9 bases. CDR3 length: 14 amino acids. The germline V gene encodes CDR1 SGHVS and CDR2 FQNEAQ. The J segment lost 2 bases and the V segment lost 5 bases, leaving 3 bases of the junction unmatched.

Written as DNA, the CDR3 is TGTGCCAGCTCACCACTTCGGACTAGCGGCCGGGAGACCCAGTACTTC. It yields the protein CASSPLRTSGRETQYF. The chain has TRBV18 and TRBJ2-5; 10 nucleotides align to TRBD2. Trimming at V came to 1 base and at J to 5 bases, leaving 7 bases not matched to a gene. This CDR3 has 16 residues. The germline gives CDR1 KGHSH, CDR2 LQKENI.

On this clone itself: One end of the junction does not line up with germline, which may come from a read error. CDR3 in DNA: TGCAGCGTTGAGTTGACTAGCAGTAATGGGCAGTTCTTC. It codes for CSVELTSSNGQFF. The V call is TRBV29-1, the J call TRBJ2-1; 7 nucleotides agree with TRBD2. Germline CDR1 reads SQVTM; CDR2 reads ANQGSEA. The CDR3 runs 13 residues.

This sequence joins TRBV5-5 and TRBJ2-1; 13 bases line up with TRBD2. The CDR3 is made up of 15 amino acids. The V segment lost 2 bases and the J segment 8 bases; nucleotides outside the gene matches: 4. CDR1 and CDR2 (germline): SGHKS, YYEKEE (reference sequence). The CDR3 spells CASSFRLAGGDEQFF. CDR3 in DNA: TGTGCCAGCAGCTTTAGACTAGCGGGAGGTGATGAGCAGTTCTTC.

This clone was seen more than once but under ten times. CDR3 amino acids: CASSLASNEKLFF. The CDR3 nucleotides read TGTGCCAGCAGCTTAGCCTCGAATGAAAAACTGTTTTTT. The V and J genes are TRBV7-8 and TRBJ1-4, with D unclear. This CDR3 is 13 amino acids long. The germline gives CDR1 SGHVS, CDR2 FQNEAQ. V shed 0 bases and J shed 5 bases, with 4 bases lying between them.

The chain joins TRBV7-9 to TRBJ1-2; unclear D gene. Germline lookup yields CDR1 SEHNR and CDR2 FQNEAQ (reference sequence). Trimming cost V 2 bases and J 4 bases, with 11 bases left between them. The CDR3 has 14 amino acids. The CDR3 DNA follows: TGTGCCAGCAGCTTACCAACAGCCGTCTATGGCTACACCTTC. The encoded protein is CASSLPTAVYGYTF.

V gene TRBV7-9 combines with J gene TRBJ1-1; D perhaps matches TRBD1 (6 bases). This CDR3 comprises 14 residues. Germline loops: CDR1 SEHNR, CDR2 FQNEAQ (reference sequence). V lost 3 bases, J lost 3 bases, and 11 bases lay in between. DNA for the CDR3: TGTGCCAGCAGCTTGGGGGGGCTGGACACTGAAGCTTTCTTT. Residues: CASSLGGLDTEAFF.

This chain connects TRBV6-1 to TRBJ2-3, with D maybe TRBD2 (6 bases). The CDR3 extends over 16 amino acids. Germline V gene lookup returns CDR1 MNHNS and CDR2 SASEGT. V was cut by 4 bases and J by 7 bases, with 21 bases left in between. The CDR3 DNA reads as TGTGCCAGCAGTGTGAATCGGGAGTGGAGTAAGAATACGCAGTATTTT. The encoded protein is CASSVNREWSKNTQYF.